This T cell receptor beta chain was obtained from a study of T-cell memory formation after mild COVID-19. Study background: The TCR clusters were mostly specific to one donor. Notes on the study in general: Clones that contracted from day 15 to 85 had balanced CD4/CD8; later expanders were CD4+ biased.

This CDR3 comprises 16 residues. The V and J ends lost 1 base and 10 bases respectively, with 22 bases between them. The germline CDR1 and CDR2 sequences are LGHNA and YNFKEQ. TCRdb called the 5' RACE reads again in MiXCR, with one record for every CDR3 protein. The profile shows fewer than 250,000 distinct CDR3 sequences, under 12% of them singletons. A word on this clonotype: Its antigen is not identified.

The chain employs TRBV4-2 and TRBJ1-1; no clear D. The source material was PBMCs or a T cell subset sorted from them (not recorded which). This receptor was taken from a man between 18 and 29 years old who had mild COVID-19 (a few samples of this study predate the infection). Cell type and time point are not known. In nucleotides, the CDR3 is TGTGCCAGCAGCCAAGGTGAGGGAGGTGAGTTGCTCGGAGCTTTCTTT. Translated, it gives CASSQGEGGELLGAFF.